Below, 19 T cell receptor beta chains from the same sample are listed, as sequenced in a study of CD8 T cells in cerebrospinal fluid in Alzheimer's disease (dated by TCRdb to 2020 to 2021). Library preparation was by 10x single-cell sequencing. Instrument on record: NextSeq 550. TCRdb reprocessed the reads, so every CDR3 protein sequence counts as one entry and DNA is not shown. This sample's table lists some 1,000 distinct CDR3 sequences. The ten biggest clones cover under 10% of the sample. The source material was cerebrospinal fluid. These receptors were collected from a human donor in good health.

This clonotype is classed as large by frequency. The chain joins TRBV5-1 to TRBJ2-3. CDR3 size: 13 residues. CDR1 SGHRS and CDR2 YFSETQ come from the germline V gene. CDR3 residues: CASNEASTDTQYF.

In terms of frequency, this clonotype is medium-sized. The chain combines TRBV12-3 or TRBV12-4 with TRBJ2-1; the TCRdb D gene call, TRBD2, has no DNA to confirm it. This CDR3 is built from 18 residues. The CDR3 is CASSLSGPRGLASDEQFF.

Frequency places this clonotype as large. This chain links TRBV2 with TRBJ2-5. The CDR3 loop spans 12 amino acids. CDR1 and CDR2 from the germline V gene are SNHLY and FYNNEI. The CDR3 loop is CASGEIEETQYF.

By frequency, this clonotype is medium-sized. The rearrangement uses TRBV18 and TRBJ2-7. This CDR3 is built from 14 residues. CDR1 KGHSH and CDR2 LQKENI come from the germline V gene. CDR3 region: CASSPTGTTYEQYF.

This clonotype ranks as medium-sized in terms of frequency. This chain connects TRBV11-2 to TRBJ2-2; TCRdb designates TRBD2, a call that cannot be tested without DNA. Germline CDR1 reads SGHAT; CDR2 reads FQNNGV. CDR3 size: 15 residues. The chain's CDR3 is CASSGDLGLIGELFF.

Judged by frequency, this clonotype is large. CDR3 amino acids: CASSNSNTGELFF. V is TRBV12-3 or TRBV12-4 and J is TRBJ2-2. The CDR3 has 13 amino acids.

This clonotype is called large (0.1 to 1%) based on its frequency. This chain joins TRBV7-2 and TRBJ1-2; there is no DNA to check the TCRdb D call of TRBD1. Per the germline V gene, CDR1 is SGHTA and CDR2 is FQGNSA. The CDR3 runs to 13 residues. The CDR3 is CASSVGGLDGYTF.

This clonotype shows up as medium-sized by frequency. The gene calls are TRBV28 and TRBJ2-3; TCRdb designates TRBD2, a call that cannot be tested without DNA. Per germline, CDR1 MDHEN and CDR2 SYDVKM. This CDR3 has 16 residues. CDR3: CASSSSSGRGTDTQYF.

By frequency, this clonotype is large. The CDR3 region is CASSPPPGDTQYF. The chain combines TRBV27 with TRBJ2-3; with no DNA, the TCRdb D assignment of TRBD1 cannot be verified. The CDR3 totals 13 residues. Germline V gives CDR1 MNHEY, CDR2 SMNVEV (reference sequence).

By frequency, this clonotype is medium-sized (0.01 to 0.1%). The chain carries TRBV6-1 and TRBJ1-6. Germline V lookup: CDR1 MNHNS, CDR2 SASEGT. The CDR3 length is 14 residues. The CDR3 protein is CASATERFESPLHF.

Frequency places this clonotype as medium-sized (0.01 to 0.1%). The chain uses TRBV20-1 and TRBJ2-3; the TRBD1 assignment by TCRdb is unverifiable without DNA. In germline, CDR1 is DFQATT, CDR2 SNEGSKA (reference sequence). CDR3 length: 12 amino acids. CDR3 in amino acids: CSATPGPDTQYF.

By frequency, this clonotype is medium-sized. The chain employs TRBV6-1 and TRBJ2-3; TCRdb designates TRBD1, a call that cannot be tested without DNA. Germline V gene lookup returns CDR1 MNHNS and CDR2 SASEGT. This CDR3 region has 14 residues. The CDR3 is CASSDWGDTDTQYF.

This clonotype is deemed medium-sized (0.01 to 0.1%) by its frequency. V usage is TRBV6-5 and J usage is TRBJ2-3; TCRdb's D call of TRBD1 is untestable without DNA. The CDR3 spans 15 residues. Germline lookup yields CDR1 MNHEY and CDR2 SVGAGI. CDR3 in amino acids: CASSQGGGGADTQYF.

Judged by frequency, this clonotype is medium-sized. This rearrangement joins TRBV27 to TRBJ2-3; the D gene TCRdb calls, TRBD2, cannot be checked with no DNA. The CDR3 length is 15 residues. Germline V lookup: CDR1 MNHEY, CDR2 SMNVEV (reference sequence). CDR3 residues: CASSSAGGPLLTQYF.

Frequency places this clonotype as medium-sized. The rearrangement uses TRBV29-1 and TRBJ2-2; without DNA, the TCRdb call of TRBD1 cannot be checked. The germline V gene encodes CDR1 SQVTM and CDR2 ANQGSEA. The CDR3 covers 13 residues. The CDR3 protein is CSVSGSNTGELFF.

This clonotype is labeled medium-sized (0.01 to 0.1%) based on frequency. The chain couples TRBV19 to TRBJ2-2; lacking DNA, the TRBD2 call made by TCRdb goes unchecked. The CDR3 loop spans 15 amino acids. CDR1 is LNHDA and CDR2 is SQIVND in the germline V gene (reference sequence). CDR3 sequence: CASSALALNTGELFF.

This clonotype counts as medium-sized by frequency. V gene TRBV24-1 combines with J gene TRBJ2-5; TCRdb gives TRBD1 as the D gene, but with no DNA this cannot be confirmed. The germline CDR1 and CDR2 sequences are KGHDR and SFDVKD. This CDR3 has 14 amino acids. This CDR3 reads CATSPPGDRGTQYF.

Judged by frequency, this clonotype is medium-sized (0.01 to 0.1%). The chain couples TRBV6-4 to TRBJ2-1; TCRdb picks TRBD1, but there is no DNA to check that call. The CDR3 spans 13 residues. Germline-derived CDR1 and CDR2 are MRHNA and SNTAGT. The CDR3 sequence: CASSQTGNNEQFF.

This clonotype counts as medium-sized by frequency. The chain has TRBV12-3 or TRBV12-4 and TRBJ2-1; the TRBD2 assignment by TCRdb is unverifiable without DNA. The CDR3 extends over 15 amino acids. The CDR3 sequence: CASRRSLADYNEQFF.